This T cell receptor (beta chain) is from a study of shared clonotypes between healthy human individuals. Findings of the study overall: At large depth, rarefaction still showed sorted-subset sequencing to be incomplete.

TCRdb's copy holds only in-frame clones and misses some; the assay was immunoSEQ multiplex PCR. The table includes about 530,000 clones, 95% to 97% detected once. Notes on this clone: What it binds is unknown.

V lost 3 bases, J lost 2 bases, and 9 bases lay in between. This CDR3 has 14 amino acids. The germline V gene has CDR1 SGHRS and CDR2 YFSETQ. The rearrangement joins TRBV5-1 to TRBJ2-1; D is unresolved. The clonotype comes from a woman younger than 45 in good health. Source material: naive CD4+ T cells sorted from blood. The subset here: CD45RA+ positively selected. The CDR3 DNA reads TGCGCCAGCAGCTGGACGGACCCCTACAATGAGCAGTTCTTC. Translating it yields CASSWTDPYNEQFF.